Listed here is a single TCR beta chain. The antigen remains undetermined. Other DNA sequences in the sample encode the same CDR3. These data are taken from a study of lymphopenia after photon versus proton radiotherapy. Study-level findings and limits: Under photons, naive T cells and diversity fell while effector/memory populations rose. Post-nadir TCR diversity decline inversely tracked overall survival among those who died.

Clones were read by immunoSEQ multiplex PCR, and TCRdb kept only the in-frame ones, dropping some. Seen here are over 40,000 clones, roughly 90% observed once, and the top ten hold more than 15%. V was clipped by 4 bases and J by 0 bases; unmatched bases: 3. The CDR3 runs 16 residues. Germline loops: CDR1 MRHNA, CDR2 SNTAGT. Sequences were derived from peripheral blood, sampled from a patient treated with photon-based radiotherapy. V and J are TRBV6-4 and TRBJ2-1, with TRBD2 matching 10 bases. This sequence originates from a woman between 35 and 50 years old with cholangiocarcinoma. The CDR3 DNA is TGTGCCAGCAGTGCCGCTAGCGGGAGCTCCTACAATGAGCAGTTCTTC. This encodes CASSAASGSSYNEQFF.